This is a list of T cell receptor beta chains from one sample in a study of CD8+ T cells in alopecia areata. Here immunoSEQ multiplex PCR was the method, and the copy in TCRdb shows in-frame clones only, minus some. This table holds more than 100,000 clones, 85% to 90% found once. This specimen consisted of CD8+ T cells sorted from blood, obtained at roughly week 30, from a patient treated with tofacitinib. The source of these receptors is a human donor with alopecia areata. The conserved cysteine and the conserved F or W are not part of the CDR3 here.

cdr3_aa v_call
ASNLLTSGVLDEQF TRBV5-6
ASSLGLSGANVLT TRBV6-5
ASSIGGDYNEQF TRBV19
ASMSSGGYNEQF TRBV6-6
ASSFGGGGTDTQY TRBV27
SVEDRAYGADGYT TRBV29-1
ASTHGSEAF TRBV6-6
ASSQDSSLAGLITDTQY TRBV4-1
ASALGGESYEQY TRBV4-1
ATSRDQGLGQPQH TRBV15
SVEATAGAYNEQF TRBV29-1
ASSDGGRGPYEQY TRBV2
ASEGGLQETQY TRBV7-9
ASSYADEQY TRBV6-6
ASSLRGGPQGTGELF TRBV9
ASSYYGTMNTEAF TRBV6-5
ASSLDRYIAGYSYNEQF TRBV7-8
ASSNDASSYNEQF TRBV7-3
ASGGNTIY TRBV2
ASSQGSGQSTDTQY TRBV4-1
ASSLGLFGAKNIQY TRBV7-9